The sample holds a few counts of the clone carrying this T cell receptor beta chain. The data stem from a study of blood T cells in healthy people across ages. At the level of the study: With template switching, about one barcoded beta molecule was captured per two T cells.

It was with a sample-barcoded 5' primer and a J-beta primer mix that a second PCR of roughly 6 to 11 cycles was run. MiXCR, run by TCRdb on the 5' RACE reads, gives a single entry per CDR3 protein. Here the sample spans about 1.6 million distinct CDR3 sequences, 34% being singletons. The CDR3 sequence is 17 residues long. V was clipped by 5 bases and J by 6 bases; unmatched bases: 15. CDR1 is SGHTA and CDR2 is FQGNSA in the germline V gene. The material sequenced was blood. The clonotype comes from a woman aged 30 to 39 in good health. This sequence joins TRBV7-2 and TRBJ2-1, with 8 bases matching TRBD2. This CDR3 reads CASSPGLAGTLANEQFF. CDR3 nucleotide sequence: TGTGCCAGCAGCCCCGGGTTAGCGGGGACATTGGCCAATGAGCAGTTCTTC.